This is a list of T cell receptor beta chains from one sample in a study of shared clonotypes between healthy human individuals. Sequenced by immunoSEQ multiplex PCR; TCRdb stores in-frame clones only, minus some. There are 2 million to 2.5 million clones in the sample; over 85% occur only once, and 0.36% lies in the top ten. What was sequenced was naive CD4+ T cells from PBMCs. The receptors were gathered from a man aged 18 to 29 in good health. Some clones in this sample may be carry-over from other donors' samples. CDR3s include the opening cysteine and the closing phenylalanine or tryptophan. D genes are given only for firm matches. The size field is filled for only some rows; it gives once, few, many or a size class.

d_call: -
v_call: TRBV7-8
j_call: TRBJ1-2
clone_size: -
cdr3_aa: CASSPTYRDGYTF
cdr3_nt: TGTGCCAGCAGCCCAACCTACAGGGATGGCTACACCTTC

d_call: -
v_call: TRBV27
j_call: TRBJ1-4
clone_size: -
cdr3_aa: CASRHSGSAILFF
cdr3_nt: TGTGCCAGCAGACATTCAGGCTCGGCAATACTGTTTTTT

d_call: -
v_call: TRBV28
j_call: TRBJ2-5
clone_size: -
cdr3_aa: CASSLGGGAGSQYF
cdr3_nt: TGTGCCAGCAGTTTAGGTGGGGGCGCGGGGTCCCAGTACTTC

d_call: -
v_call: TRBV30
j_call: TRBJ2-3
clone_size: -
cdr3_aa: CAWSLSDYGSDTQYF
cdr3_nt: TGTGCCTGGAGTCTGTCGGACTACGGATCAGATACGCAGTATTTT

d_call: -
v_call: TRBV6-5
j_call: TRBJ2-7
clone_size: -
cdr3_aa: CASSYGQGMYEQYF
cdr3_nt: TGTGCCAGCAGTTACGGGCAGGGAATGTACGAGCAGTACTTC

d_call: -
v_call: TRBV29-1
j_call: TRBJ2-7
clone_size: -
cdr3_aa: CSVAVGGGSYEQYF
cdr3_nt: TGCAGCGTTGCCGTCGGAGGGGGATCCTACGAGCAGTACTTC

d_call: -
v_call: TRBV29-1
j_call: TRBJ2-1
clone_size: -
cdr3_aa: CSGYREEQFF
cdr3_nt: TGCAGCGGGTACAGGGAAGAGCAGTTCTTC

d_call: TRBD1
v_call: TRBV9
j_call: TRBJ1-2
clone_size: -
cdr3_aa: CASSVGGDRGNIYGYTF
cdr3_nt: TGTGCCAGCAGCGTAGGTGGGGACAGGGGGAATATCTATGGCTACACCTTC

d_call: TRBD1
v_call: TRBV25-1
j_call: TRBJ2-1
clone_size: -
cdr3_aa: CASSSSGTGIDEQFF
cdr3_nt: TGTGCCAGCAGTAGCTCCGGGACAGGGATAGATGAGCAGTTCTTC

d_call: -
v_call: TRBV12-5
j_call: TRBJ1-1
clone_size: -
cdr3_aa: CASGQALNTEAFF
cdr3_nt: TGTGCTAGTGGTCAAGCCTTGAACACTGAAGCTTTCTTT

d_call: -
v_call: TRBV7-2
j_call: TRBJ1-1
clone_size: -
cdr3_aa: CASSNRDLSSAFF
cdr3_nt: TGTGCCAGCAGCAACAGGGACCTGAGCTCAGCTTTCTTT

d_call: -
v_call: TRBV11-1
j_call: TRBJ1-1
clone_size: -
cdr3_aa: CASCLEENTEAFF
cdr3_nt: TGTGCCAGCTGTCTGGAGGAGAACACTGAAGCTTTCTTT

d_call: -
v_call: TRBV28
j_call: TRBJ2-7
clone_size: once
cdr3_aa: CASSFVDFTGHEQYF
cdr3_nt: TGTGCCAGCAGTTTCGTCGACTTCACCGGGCACGAGCAGTACTTC

d_call: TRBD1
v_call: TRBV2
j_call: TRBJ2-6
clone_size: -
cdr3_aa: CASSVRLGTQGAGTENSGANVLTF
cdr3_nt: TGTGCCAGCAGTGTAAGGTTGGGGACCCAGGGAGCCGGGACAGAGAACTCTGGGGCCAACGTCCTGACTTTC

d_call: -
v_call: TRBV2
j_call: TRBJ2-5
clone_size: -
cdr3_aa: CASSEQGEGLGETQYF
cdr3_nt: TGTGCCAGCAGTGAACAGGGGGAGGGCCTTGGCGAGACCCAGTACTTC

d_call: -
v_call: TRBV2
j_call: TRBJ1-5
clone_size: -
cdr3_aa: CASSGIMSNQPQHF
cdr3_nt: TGTGCCAGCAGCGGGATTATGTCCAATCAGCCCCAGCATTTT

d_call: TRBD1
v_call: TRBV5-1
j_call: TRBJ2-7
clone_size: once
cdr3_aa: CASSQGQFYEQYF
cdr3_nt: TGCGCCAGCAGCCAGGGACAGTTCTACGAGCAGTACTTC

d_call: -
v_call: TRBV5-6
j_call: TRBJ2-2
clone_size: -
cdr3_aa: CASSFRRINTGELFF
cdr3_nt: TGTGCCAGCAGCTTTAGGCGGATTAACACCGGGGAGCTGTTTTTT

d_call: TRBD2
v_call: TRBV6-1
j_call: TRBJ2-1
clone_size: -
cdr3_aa: CASRAEGGWDEQFF
cdr3_nt: TGTGCCAGCAGGGCCGAGGGAGGGTGGGATGAGCAGTTCTTC

d_call: -
v_call: TRBV9
j_call: TRBJ2-2
clone_size: -
cdr3_aa: CASSVEGRNTGELFF
cdr3_nt: TGTGCCAGCAGCGTAGAGGGAAGGAACACCGGGGAGCTGTTTTTT

d_call: TRBD1
v_call: TRBV7-9
j_call: TRBJ1-1
clone_size: -
cdr3_aa: CASSSSGGTEAFF
cdr3_nt: TGTGCCAGCAGCTCTTCAGGGGGCACTGAAGCTTTCTTT

d_call: -
v_call: TRBV15
j_call: TRBJ2-7
clone_size: -
cdr3_aa: CATSREWGYEQYF
cdr3_nt: TGTGCCACCAGCAGGGAATGGGGCTACGAGCAGTACTTC

d_call: TRBD2
v_call: TRBV2
j_call: TRBJ2-3
clone_size: -
cdr3_aa: CASSALAGRSDTQYF
cdr3_nt: TGTGCCAGCAGCGCTCTGGCCGGGAGGAGCGATACGCAGTATTTT

d_call: -
v_call: TRBV18
j_call: TRBJ1-3
clone_size: -
cdr3_aa: CASSPSRESSGNTIYF
cdr3_nt: TGTGCCAGCTCACCAAGCAGGGAGAGCTCTGGAAACACCATATATTTT

d_call: -
v_call: TRBV5-4
j_call: TRBJ2-2
clone_size: -
cdr3_aa: CASSLTGNTGELFF
cdr3_nt: TGTGCCAGCAGCTTAACAGGGAACACCGGGGAGCTGTTTTTT

d_call: -
v_call: TRBV25-1
j_call: TRBJ2-1
clone_size: -
cdr3_aa: CAAGRGNEQFF
cdr3_nt: TGTGCCGCAGGAAGGGGCAATGAGCAGTTCTTC

d_call: -
v_call: TRBV5-1
j_call: TRBJ2-1
clone_size: few
cdr3_aa: CASSLGTQSYNEQFF
cdr3_nt: TGCGCCAGCAGCCTCGGGACCCAATCCTACAATGAGCAGTTCTTC

d_call: TRBD2
v_call: TRBV28
j_call: TRBJ2-2
clone_size: -
cdr3_aa: CASSISGRATGELFF
cdr3_nt: TGTGCCAGCAGTATTAGCGGGAGGGCCACCGGGGAGCTGTTTTTT

d_call: TRBD2
v_call: TRBV7-3
j_call: TRBJ2-5
clone_size: -
cdr3_aa: CASSFSGSGETQYF
cdr3_nt: TGTGCCAGCAGCTTTAGCGGGAGTGGGGAGACCCAGTACTTC

d_call: TRBD1
v_call: TRBV14
j_call: TRBJ1-1
clone_size: -
cdr3_aa: CASSRLGTGDTEAFF
cdr3_nt: TGTGCCAGCAGCCGACTGGGGACAGGAGACACTGAAGCTTTCTTT

d_call: -
v_call: TRBV7-8
j_call: TRBJ1-6
clone_size: -
cdr3_aa: CASSLNSPLHF
cdr3_nt: TGTGCCAGCAGCCTGAATTCACCCCTCCACTTT

d_call: TRBD1
v_call: TRBV5-1
j_call: TRBJ2-7
clone_size: -
cdr3_aa: CASSLGDRGIVEQYF
cdr3_nt: TGCGCCAGCAGCTTGGGGGACAGGGGAATCGTCGAGCAGTACTTC

d_call: -
v_call: TRBV4-3
j_call: TRBJ2-7
clone_size: -
cdr3_aa: CASSQDGTGASSYEQYF
cdr3_nt: TGCGCCAGCAGCCAAGATGGTACCGGGGCCAGCTCCTACGAGCAGTACTTC

d_call: -
v_call: TRBV7-8
j_call: TRBJ2-5
clone_size: -
cdr3_aa: CASIDEGTQLGTQYF
cdr3_nt: TGTGCCAGCATCGACGAGGGGACCCAGCTAGGGACCCAGTACTTC

d_call: -
v_call: TRBV5-4
j_call: TRBJ1-1
clone_size: -
cdr3_aa: CASSLSKEMNTEAFF
cdr3_nt: TGTGCCAGCAGCTTATCAAAGGAAATGAACACTGAAGCTTTCTTT

d_call: -
v_call: TRBV13
j_call: TRBJ2-2
clone_size: -
cdr3_aa: CASSSYRAGELFF
cdr3_nt: TGTGCCAGCAGCTCCTACAGGGCCGGGGAGCTGTTTTTT

d_call: -
v_call: TRBV4-2
j_call: TRBJ1-4
clone_size: -
cdr3_aa: CASRGGSEKLFF
cdr3_nt: TGTGCCAGCAGGGGGGGTAGTGAAAAACTGTTTTTT

d_call: -
v_call: TRBV20-1
j_call: TRBJ2-1
clone_size: -
cdr3_aa: CSARDNEQFF
cdr3_nt: TGCAGTGCTAGGGATAATGAGCAGTTCTTC

d_call: -
v_call: TRBV27
j_call: TRBJ2-5
clone_size: -
cdr3_aa: CASRRGIQETQYF
cdr3_nt: TGTGCCAGCAGAAGGGGAATACAAGAGACCCAGTACTTC

d_call: -
v_call: TRBV18
j_call: TRBJ2-1
clone_size: -
cdr3_aa: CASSTRGNEQFF
cdr3_nt: TGTGCCAGCTCAACGAGAGGTAATGAGCAGTTCTTC

d_call: -
v_call: TRBV7-2
j_call: TRBJ2-7
clone_size: once
cdr3_aa: CASSPTVGGYEQYF
cdr3_nt: TGTGCCAGCAGCCCGACCGTGGGGGGCTACGAGCAGTACTTC

d_call: -
v_call: TRBV21-1
j_call: TRBJ2-4
clone_size: -
cdr3_aa: CASSNRRGKAGGAKNIQYF
cdr3_nt: TGTGCCAGCAGCAATCGTAGGGGGAAAGCGGGAGGGGCCAAAAACATTCAGTACTTC

d_call: -
v_call: TRBV15
j_call: TRBJ2-5
clone_size: -
cdr3_aa: CATSRAGETQYF
cdr3_nt: TGTGCCACCAGCAGGGCGGGCGAGACCCAGTACTTC

d_call: -
v_call: TRBV7-3
j_call: TRBJ1-1
clone_size: -
cdr3_aa: CASSLTGVTEAFF
cdr3_nt: TGTGCCAGCAGCTTAACAGGGGTCACTGAAGCTTTCTTT

d_call: TRBD2
v_call: TRBV18
j_call: TRBJ2-3
clone_size: -
cdr3_aa: CASSPQREWGTDTQYF
cdr3_nt: TGTGCCAGCTCACCGCAGCGGGAGTGGGGCACAGATACGCAGTATTTT